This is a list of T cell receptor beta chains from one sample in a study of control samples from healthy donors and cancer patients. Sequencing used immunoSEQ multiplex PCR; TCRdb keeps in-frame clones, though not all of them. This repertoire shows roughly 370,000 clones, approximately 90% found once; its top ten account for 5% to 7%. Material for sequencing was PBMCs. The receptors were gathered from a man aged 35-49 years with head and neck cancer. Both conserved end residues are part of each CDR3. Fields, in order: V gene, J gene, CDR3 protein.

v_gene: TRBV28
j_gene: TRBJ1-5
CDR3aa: CASSTSGGNSNQPQHF

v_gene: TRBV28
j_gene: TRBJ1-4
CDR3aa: CASQPGGIEKLFF

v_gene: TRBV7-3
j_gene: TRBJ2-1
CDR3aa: CASSLFGEQFF

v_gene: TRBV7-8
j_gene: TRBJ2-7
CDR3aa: CASSFSGLSYEQYF

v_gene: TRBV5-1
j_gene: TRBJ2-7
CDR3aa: CASSLSTGSRSSYEQYF

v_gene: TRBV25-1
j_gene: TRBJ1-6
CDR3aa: CASSDTVSPLHF

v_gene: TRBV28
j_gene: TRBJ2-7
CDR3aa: CASSHAGGDKGYEQYF

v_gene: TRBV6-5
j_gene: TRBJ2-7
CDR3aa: CASSYAFLQGEQYF

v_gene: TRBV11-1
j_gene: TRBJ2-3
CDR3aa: CASSSQIGLGTDTQYF

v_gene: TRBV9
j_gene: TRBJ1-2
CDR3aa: CASSVAWGHGYTF

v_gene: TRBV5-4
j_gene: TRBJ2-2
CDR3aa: CASRWGLGGANTGELFF

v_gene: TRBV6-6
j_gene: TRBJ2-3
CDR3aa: CASSYSAVTDTQYF